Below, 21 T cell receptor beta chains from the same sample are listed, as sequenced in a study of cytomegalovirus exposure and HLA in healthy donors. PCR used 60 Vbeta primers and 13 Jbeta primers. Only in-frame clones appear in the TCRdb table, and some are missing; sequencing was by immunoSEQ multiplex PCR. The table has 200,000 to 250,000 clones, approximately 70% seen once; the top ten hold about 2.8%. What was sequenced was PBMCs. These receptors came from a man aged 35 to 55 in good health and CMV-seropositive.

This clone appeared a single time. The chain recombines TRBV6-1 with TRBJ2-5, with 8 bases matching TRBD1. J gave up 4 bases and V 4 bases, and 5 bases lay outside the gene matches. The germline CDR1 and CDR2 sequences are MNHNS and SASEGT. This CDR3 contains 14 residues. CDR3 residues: CASSATGARETQYF. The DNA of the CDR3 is TGTGCCAGCAGTGCGACAGGGGCGAGAGAGACCCAGTACTTC.

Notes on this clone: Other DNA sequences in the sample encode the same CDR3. This chain's CDR3 is CAWSVQTDHSYEQYF. CDR3 DNA sequence: TGTGCCTGGAGTGTACAGACAGACCACTCCTACGAGCAGTACTTC. This chain connects TRBV30 to TRBJ2-7, with D possibly TRBD1 on 5 matching bases. The ends were cut back, 0 bases at V and 0 bases at J, with 12 bases in the middle. Germline V gene sequence: CDR1 GTSNPN, CDR2 SVGIG (reference sequence). This CDR3 has 15 amino acids.

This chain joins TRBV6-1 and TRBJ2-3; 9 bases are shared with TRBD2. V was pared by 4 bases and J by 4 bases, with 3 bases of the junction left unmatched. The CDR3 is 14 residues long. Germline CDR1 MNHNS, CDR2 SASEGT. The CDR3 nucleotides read TGTGCCAGCAGTGTTGCGGGGGGGGCAGATACGCAGTATTTT. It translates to CASSVAGGADTQYF.

The CDR3 loop is CASSTTGYSNQPQHF. CDR3 nucleotides: TGTGCCAGTAGTACTACCGGGTATAGCAATCAGCCCCAGCATTTT. The chain carries TRBV19 and TRBJ1-5; D unresolved. The V gene lost 4 bases and the J gene lost 0 bases, with 10 bases spanning the gap. This CDR3 has 15 amino acids. CDR1 and CDR2 from the germline V gene are LNHDA and SQIVND (reference sequence). The full variable domain, with the rest looked up from reference TRBV19 and TRBJ1-5, is DGGITQSPKYLFRKEGQNVTLSCEQNLNHDAMYWYRQDPGQGLRLIYYSQIVNDFQKGDIAEGYSVSREKKESFPLTVTSAQKNPTAFYLCASSTTGYSNQPQHFGDGTRLSIL.

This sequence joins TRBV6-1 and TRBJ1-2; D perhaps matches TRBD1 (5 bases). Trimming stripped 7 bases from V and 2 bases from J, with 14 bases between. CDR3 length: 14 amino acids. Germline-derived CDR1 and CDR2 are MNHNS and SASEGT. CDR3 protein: CASIRGGGNYGYTF. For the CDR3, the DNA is TGTGCCAGCATCCGAGGTGGGGGGAACTATGGCTACACCTTC.

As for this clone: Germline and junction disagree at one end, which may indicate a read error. Here the CDR3 reads CSSDAYKPGSSYEQYF. The CDR3 coding sequence is TGTTCCAGCGACGCCTACAAACCGGGATCCTCCTACGAGCAGTACTTC. The chain has TRBV7-9 and TRBJ2-7, with D possibly TRBD2 on 5 matching bases. The CDR3 is made up of 16 amino acids. Germline V gene data show CDR1 as SEHNR and CDR2 as FQNEAQ (reference sequence).

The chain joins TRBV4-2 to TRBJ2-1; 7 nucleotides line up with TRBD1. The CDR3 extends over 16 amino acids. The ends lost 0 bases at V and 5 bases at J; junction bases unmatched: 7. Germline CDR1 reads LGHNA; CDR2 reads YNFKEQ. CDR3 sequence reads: CASSQDWAGGDNEQFF. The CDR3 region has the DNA TGTGCCAGCAGCCAAGATTGGGCAGGGGGAGACAATGAGCAGTTCTTC.

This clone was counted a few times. CDR3 region: CASSLGTQTTDTQYF. CDR3 coding DNA: TGCGCCAGCAGCTTAGGGACACAAACCACAGATACGCAGTATTTT. V is TRBV5-1 and J is TRBJ2-3, with D possibly being TRBD1 (6 bases). Germline V gene sequence: CDR1 SGHRS, CDR2 YFSETQ. The CDR3 covers 15 residues. Trimming shortened V by 2 bases and J by 2 bases, and 12 bases separated the two germline ends. The entire variable domain, with the rest obtained from reference TRBV5-1 and TRBJ2-3, is as follows: KAGVTQTPRYLIKTRGQQVTLSCSPISGHRSVSWYQQTPGQGLQFLFEYFSETQRNKGNFPGRFSGRQFSNSRSEMNVSTLELGDSALYLCASSLGTQTTDTQYFGPGTRLTVL.

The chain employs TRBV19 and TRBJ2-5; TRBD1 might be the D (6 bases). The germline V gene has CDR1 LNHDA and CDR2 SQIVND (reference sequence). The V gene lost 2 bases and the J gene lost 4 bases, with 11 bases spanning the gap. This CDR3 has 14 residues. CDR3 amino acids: CASSIIAGAETQYF. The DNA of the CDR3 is TGTGCCAGTAGTATAATCGCAGGGGCAGAGACCCAGTACTTC.

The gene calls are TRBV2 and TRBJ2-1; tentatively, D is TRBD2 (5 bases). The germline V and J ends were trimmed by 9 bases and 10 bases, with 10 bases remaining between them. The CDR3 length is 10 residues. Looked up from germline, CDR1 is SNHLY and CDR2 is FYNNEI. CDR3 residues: CARAGSEQFF. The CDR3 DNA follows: TGTGCCAGGGCGGGCTCCGAGCAGTTCTTC.

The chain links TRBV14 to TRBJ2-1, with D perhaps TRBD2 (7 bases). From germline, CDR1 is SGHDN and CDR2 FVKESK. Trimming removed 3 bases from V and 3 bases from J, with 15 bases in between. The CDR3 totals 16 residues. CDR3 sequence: CASSQGAGALYNEQFF. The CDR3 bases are TGTGCCAGCAGCCAGGGCGCGGGGGCCCTCTACAATGAGCAGTTCTTC.

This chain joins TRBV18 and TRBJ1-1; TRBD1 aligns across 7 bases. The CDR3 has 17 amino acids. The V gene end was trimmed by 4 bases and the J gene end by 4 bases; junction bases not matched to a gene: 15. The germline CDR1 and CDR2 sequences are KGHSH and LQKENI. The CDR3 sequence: CASSLEPTDRVFTEAFF. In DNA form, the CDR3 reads TGTGCCAGCTCACTCGAGCCGACAGACAGGGTGTTCACTGAAGCTTTCTTT.

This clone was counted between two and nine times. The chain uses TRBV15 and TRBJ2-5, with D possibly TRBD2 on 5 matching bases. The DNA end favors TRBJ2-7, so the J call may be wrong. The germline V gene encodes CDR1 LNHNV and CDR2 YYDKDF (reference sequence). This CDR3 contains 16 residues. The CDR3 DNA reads TGTGCCACCAGCAGAGTCGGAGGTGGGCGCTACTACGAGCAGTACTTC. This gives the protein CATSRVGGGRYYEQYF.

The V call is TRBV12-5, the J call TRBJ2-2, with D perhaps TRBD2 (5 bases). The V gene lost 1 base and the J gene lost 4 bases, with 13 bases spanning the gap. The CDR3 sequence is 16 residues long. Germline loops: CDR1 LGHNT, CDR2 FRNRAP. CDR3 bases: TGTGCTAGTGGTTTGGCCCCGTTAGGAGGCACCGGGGAGCTGTTTTTT. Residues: CASGLAPLGGTGELFF.

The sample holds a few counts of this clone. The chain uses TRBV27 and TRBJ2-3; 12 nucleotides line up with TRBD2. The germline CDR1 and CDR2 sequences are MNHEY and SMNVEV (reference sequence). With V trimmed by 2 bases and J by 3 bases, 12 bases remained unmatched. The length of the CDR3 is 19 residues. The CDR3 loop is CASSLSLIPGLAGTDTQYF. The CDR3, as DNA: TGTGCCAGCAGTTTAAGTCTAATCCCCGGACTAGCGGGGACAGATACGCAGTATTTT.

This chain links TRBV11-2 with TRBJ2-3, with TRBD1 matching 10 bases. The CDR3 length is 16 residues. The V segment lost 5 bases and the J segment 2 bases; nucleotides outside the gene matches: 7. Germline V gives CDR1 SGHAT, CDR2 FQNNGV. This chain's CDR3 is CASSPRQGAITDTQYF. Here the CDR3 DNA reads TGTGCCAGCAGCCCCCGACAGGGGGCGATCACAGATACGCAGTATTTT.

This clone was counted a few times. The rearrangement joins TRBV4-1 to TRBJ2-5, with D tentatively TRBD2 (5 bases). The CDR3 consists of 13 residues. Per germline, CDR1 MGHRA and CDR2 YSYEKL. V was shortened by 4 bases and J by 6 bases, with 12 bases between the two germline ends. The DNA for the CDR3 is TGCGCCAGCAGCCCGGACTCCGCCCAGACCCAGTACTTC. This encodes CASSPDSAQTQYF.

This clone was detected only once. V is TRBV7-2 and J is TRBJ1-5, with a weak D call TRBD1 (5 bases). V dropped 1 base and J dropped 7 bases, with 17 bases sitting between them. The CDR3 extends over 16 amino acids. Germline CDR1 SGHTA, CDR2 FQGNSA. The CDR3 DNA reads TGTGCCAGCAGCTTAGGGGGGAGGGGCCGGGGGCAGCCCCAGCATTTT. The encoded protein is CASSLGGRGRGQPQHF.

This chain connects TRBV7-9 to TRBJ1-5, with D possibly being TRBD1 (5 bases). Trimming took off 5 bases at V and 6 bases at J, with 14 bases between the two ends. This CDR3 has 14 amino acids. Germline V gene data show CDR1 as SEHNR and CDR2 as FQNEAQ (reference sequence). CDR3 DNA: TGTGCCAGCAGCCCCTGGGGCCCGGCTCAGCCCCAGCATTTT. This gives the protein CASSPWGPAQPQHF. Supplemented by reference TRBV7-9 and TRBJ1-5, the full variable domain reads DTGVSQNPRHKITKRGQNVTFRCDPISEHNRLYWYRQTLGQGPEFLTYFQNEAQLEKSRLLSDRFSAERPKGSFSTLEIQRTEQGDSAMYLCASSPWGPAQPQHFGDGTRLSIL.

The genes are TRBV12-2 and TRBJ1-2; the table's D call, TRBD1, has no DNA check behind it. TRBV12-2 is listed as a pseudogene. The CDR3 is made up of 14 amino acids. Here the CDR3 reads CASRLGGRFYGYTF. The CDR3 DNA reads TGTGCAAGTCGCTTAGGTGGCCGCTTCTATGGCTACACCTTC.

The CDR3 loop reads CSVFGDNYGYTF. In DNA form, the CDR3 reads TGCAGCGTTTTCGGAGATAACTATGGCTACACCTTC. V and J are TRBV29-1 and TRBJ1-2; no clear D gene. Looked up from germline, CDR1 is SQVTM and CDR2 is ANQGSEA. CDR3 length: 12 residues. With 5 bases removed from V and 1 base from J, the gap between germline ends came to 8 bases.